A single sample gave rise to the 2 T cell receptor beta chains below, sequenced in a study of shared clonotypes between healthy human individuals. Using immunoSEQ multiplex PCR, the repertoire was profiled, and TCRdb retains in-frame clones only, with some absent. The table shows around 580,000 clones, with roughly 98% occurring only once. Naive CD8 cells lacked CD45RO, underwent positive selection for CCR7 and left out terminally differentiated effector memory CD45RA+ cells. Material: naive CD8+ T cells sorted from blood. The origin of the receptors is a man under 40 in good health.

The chain employs TRBV11-2 and TRBJ2-7, with TRBD1 identical over 9 bases. Germline V gives CDR1 SGHAT, CDR2 FQNNGV. This CDR3 has 17 residues. The J segment lost 4 bases and the V segment lost 3 bases, leaving 13 bases of the junction unmatched. The CDR3 DNA sequence: TGTGCCAGCAGCTTCGACGCCCTTGACAGGGGGATTTACGAGCAGTACTTC. This sequence encodes CASSFDALDRGIYEQYF.

The chain combines TRBV19 with TRBJ2-1, with 9 bases fitting TRBD2. CDR1 and CDR2 from the germline V gene are LNHDA and SQIVND (reference sequence). The CDR3 runs to 17 residues. The J segment lost 4 bases and the V segment lost 1 base, leaving 8 bases of the junction unmatched. The CDR3 DNA is TGTGCCAGTAGTATAGTGAGTCTAGCGGGGCATTACAATGAGCAGTTCTTC. Its translation is CASSIVSLAGHYNEQFF.